This T cell receptor beta chain was recovered during a study of blood T cell repertoires in COVID-19. TCRdb keeps only in-frame clones here, not all; method: immunoSEQ multiplex PCR. The table records a few hundred thousand clones, roughly nine tenths of them present only once. The ends were cut back, 6 bases at V and 6 bases at J, with 14 bases in the middle. The CDR3 runs to 13 residues. Germline V gene data show CDR1 as MNHEY and CDR2 as SMNVEV (reference sequence). Participant reports of clinical history set cohort assignment. The J gene is TRBJ1-2, the V gene TRBV27; D gene unclear. The receptor's source is a woman aged 60-75 years who had recovered from COVID-19. Sequencing was performed on PBMCs or T cells enriched from blood (not recorded which). The CDR3 is CASSNGILDGYTF. CDR3 coding DNA: TGTGCCAGCAGCAACGGGATCCTGGATGGCTACACCTTC.